Shown below are 13 T cell receptor beta chains from a single sample sequenced in a study of tissue T cells after allogeneic stem cell transplantation. Indicated time point: mouse harvest day 7 after allogeneic transplant. Tail vein injection delivered 10^7 T-cell-depleted bone marrow cells and 10^6 splenic CD5+ T cells. Measured with immunoSEQ multiplex PCR; TCRdb has only the in-frame clones, and not every one. The top ten hold roughly 8.2% of the sample, which has 6,400 or so clones, around half seen once. Sequencing was performed on lymph node tissue. Receptors originate from a female BALB/c mouse given C57BL/6 T cells with graft-versus-host disease after an allogeneic hematopoietic cell transplant.

About this clone itself: Each gene name is a mouse one. The read halts 1 residue ahead of the CDR3 end, with the missing end drawn from the germline J gene. The chain is built from TRBV26 and TRBJ2-5; 7 bases line up with TRBD1. Germline V gives CDR1 KGHPV, CDR2 FQNQEV (reference sequence). The CDR3 sequence is 13 residues long. The junction had 6 bases not matched to a gene; V was cut back by 6 bases and J by 6 bases. The sequenced part of the CDR3 DNA is TGTGCCAGCAGACAGACAGGGATCGACACCCAGTAC. Translation gives CASRQTGIDTQY. The CDR3 reads in full as CASRQTGIDTQYF.

This clone was seen only once. Germline and genes: mouse. The CDR3 extends 1 residue past the end of the read, so its final part is completed from the germline J gene. The rearrangement uses TRBV26 and TRBJ1-6, with D perhaps TRBD1 (5 bases). TRBJ1-6 is filed as an ORF, its function uncertain. The CDR3 has 15 residues. With 3 bases removed from V and 0 bases from J, the gap between germline ends came to 6 bases. Germline assignment: CDR1 KGHPV and CDR2 FQNQEV (reference sequence). The CDR3 bases that were read are TGTGCCAGCAGTCTCGACAGTTCCTATAATTCGCCCCTCTAC. Translating it yields CASSLDSSYNSPLY. In full, the CDR3 reads CASSLDSSYNSPLYF.

A word on this clone: Any gene name here is a mouse gene name. The sequenced fragment ends 1 residue before the CDR3 boundary, so the rest is inferred from the germline J gene. The chain joins TRBV23 to TRBJ2-5; TRBD2, as called in the table, went unchecked against the DNA. The CDR3 length is 15 residues. CDR1 is KGHTA and CDR2 is FQNQQP in the germline V gene. The CDR3 DNA, read in part, is TGCTCCAGCAGTCAACGGCTGGGGGTCCAAGACACCCAGTAC. Its translation is CSSSQRLGVQDTQY. The whole CDR3 sequence reads CSSSQRLGVQDTQYF.

Remarks on this clone: The gene symbols are mouse symbols. Sequencing ends 1 residue short of the CDR3 end; the germline J gene provides the rest. The chain is built from TRBV3 and TRBJ2-7; D not resolved. Trimming pared 1 base from V and 6 bases from J, leaving 4 bases between. Germline lookup yields CDR1 SNHLY and CDR2 FYNGKV (reference sequence). This CDR3 has 11 amino acids. CDR3: CASSLVGEQYF. The CDR3 bases that were read are TGTGCCAGCAGCTTAGTGGGTGAACAGTAC.

This clone was recorded a few times. Genes here carry mouse names. The read ends 1 residue early relative to the CDR3; the germline J gene fills the gap. The chain employs TRBV16 and TRBJ2-7; D gene unclear. The CDR3 sequence is 13 residues long. Germline V gene lookup returns CDR1 SGHSA and CDR2 FRNQAP. V was clipped by 1 base and J by 6 bases, with 10 bases between them. The sequenced CDR3 bases are TGTGCAAGCAGCTTAGTGGGAGGGAGTGAACAGTAC. This translates into CASSLVGGSEQY. The full CDR3 reads CASSLVGGSEQYF.

This clone ranks as medium-sized. The genes and germline here are from mouse. The DNA read from the CDR3 is TGTGCCAGCAGTCTGTCGGGAAATAACTATGCTGAGCAGTTC. It codes for CASSLSGNNYAEQF. The entire CDR3 sequence reads CASSLSGNNYAEQFF. The rearrangement uses TRBV26 and TRBJ2-1; the D is unclear. With the read ending 1 residue before the CDR3 end, the germline J gene is used to fill in that end. CDR1 and CDR2 (germline): KGHPV, FQNQEV (reference sequence). The CDR3 sequence is 15 residues long. Trimming stripped 0 bases from V and 0 bases from J, with 6 bases between.

Points on this clone: At one end, the junction sequence differs from germline, possibly due to a read error. Any gene name here is a mouse gene name. The CDR3 is cut off 1 residue early in the read; its end comes from the germline J gene. The V and J genes are TRBV3 and TRBJ2-5; D unclear. The germline CDR1 and CDR2 sequences are SNHLY and FYNGKV (reference sequence). CDR3 size: 14 residues. The DNA read from the CDR3 is TGTGCCAGCGGCCCGTGGAATAACCAAGACATCCAGTAC. The encoded protein is CASGPWNNQDIQY. The entire CDR3 is CASGPWNNQDIQYF.

This clone was counted only a few times. Any gene name here is a mouse gene name. The read terminates 1 residue before the CDR3 end, so the remaining end is supplied by the germline J gene. V usage is TRBV26 and J usage is TRBJ2-7, with 7 bases that match TRBD1. Germline V lookup: CDR1 KGHPV, CDR2 FQNQEV (reference sequence). V trimming: 0 bases; J trimming: 4 bases; junction bases outside the gene matches: 3. This CDR3 contains 14 residues. CDR3 DNA (partial): TGTGCCAGCAGTCTGTCGTCCAGGGGGTATGAACAGTAC. This codes for CASSLSSRGYEQY. The whole CDR3 sequence reads CASSLSSRGYEQYF.

As to this clone: Genes and germline come from the mouse. Incomplete CDR3 DNA: TGTGCCAGCGGTGAGTGGGGGGACAGGGGCTATGCTGAGCAGTTC. The encoded protein is CASGEWGDRGYAEQF. The CDR3 in its entirety is CASGEWGDRGYAEQFF. The genes are TRBV13-2 and TRBJ2-1, with 10 bases that match TRBD1. The CDR3 end is not reached by the read, which stops 1 residue before it; the germline J gene fills it in. The ends lost 2 bases at V and 3 bases at J; junction bases unmatched: 5. The V gene's germline CDR1 is NNHNN and CDR2 SYGAGS (reference sequence). The CDR3 loop spans 16 amino acids.

Concerning this clone itself: The gene names given are mouse names. From the germline J gene comes the end of the CDR3, since the read stops 1 residue before it. J is TRBJ2-7 and V is TRBV17; 9 nucleotides agree with TRBD2. V shed 6 bases, J shed 4 bases, and the junction held 4 bases outside the gene matches. Germline values: CDR1 MNHDT, CDR2 YYDKIL. The CDR3 spans 13 residues. This chain's CDR3 is CASSRLGAYEQYF. The CDR3 DNA, read in part, is TGTGCTAGCAGCAGACTGGGGGCGTATGAACAGTAC. Together with reference TRBV17 and TRBJ2-7, the CDR3 gives the full variable domain: DTTVKQNPRYKLARVGKPVNLICSQTMNHDTMYWYQKKPNQAPKLLLFYYDKILNREADTFEKFQSSRPNNSFCSLYIGSAGLEYSAMYLCASSRLGAYEQYFGPGTRLTVL.

Regarding this clone: Gene names are mouse gene names. The read finishes 1 residue shy of the CDR3 end, and the germline J gene is used to complete it. V gene TRBV24 combines with J gene TRBJ1-4; tentatively, D is TRBD1 (6 bases). CDR1 is KGHTA, CDR2 FRNEEI, per germline. Trimming left V 2 bases short and J 7 bases short, with 11 bases between. The CDR3 has 14 residues. The sequenced CDR3 bases are TGTGCCAGCAGTCTGGGCAGGGGAGGCGAAAGATTATTT. The encoded protein is CASSLGRGGERLF. In full, the CDR3 is CASSLGRGGERLFF.

Of note for this clone: Any gene name here is a mouse gene name. The read terminates 1 residue before the CDR3 end, so the remaining end is supplied by the germline J gene. The V and J genes are TRBV26 and TRBJ1-6, with TRBD1 as a possible D gene (5 bases). TRBJ1-6 carries the ORF label, with uncertain function. Germline V CDR1 and CDR2: KGHPV, FQNQEV (reference sequence). The germline V and J ends were trimmed by 6 bases and 7 bases, with 10 bases remaining between them. The CDR3 is 13 amino acids. CDR3 DNA, as far as it was read: TGTGCCAGCAGCCGACAGAGGAATTCGCCCCTCTAC. It is translated as CASSRQRNSPLY. From start to end, the CDR3 is CASSRQRNSPLYF.

Points on this clone: Gene names denote mouse genes. The CDR3 extends 1 residue past the end of the read, so its final part is completed from the germline J gene. The gene calls are TRBV26 and TRBJ1-1, with 9 bases that match TRBD1. V was pared by 3 bases and J by 8 bases, with 7 bases of the junction left unmatched. Germline assignment: CDR1 KGHPV and CDR2 FQNQEV (reference sequence). The CDR3 totals 14 residues. CDR3 loop: CASSLPGQGSEVFF. Partial CDR3 DNA: TGTGCCAGCAGTCTACCCGGACAGGGGTCGGAAGTCTTC.